One sample yielded the 21 T cell receptor beta chains listed below, sequenced in a study of T cell repertoires in cytomegalovirus infection. Each CDR3 protein is one row after TCRdb ran MiXCR on the reads. The sample has about 530,000 distinct CDR3 sequences, around 27% seen once. The specimen was PBMCs. Receptor source: a human donor in good health (CMV status not recorded). Some clones in this sample may be carry-over from other donors' samples.

There are a few counts of this clonotype. The chain uses TRBV28 and TRBJ1-6; no firm D call. The CDR3 is 15 residues long. Germline V lookup: CDR1 MDHEN, CDR2 SYDVKM. Trimming shortened V by 3 bases and J by 2 bases, and 8 bases separated the two germline ends. The CDR3 sequence: CASSFQKTYNSPLHF. The CDR3 region has the DNA TGTGCCAGCAGTTTTCAAAAAACCTATAATTCACCCCTCCACTTT.

This clonotype was counted many times. The V and J genes are TRBV7-2 and TRBJ2-4; D possibly matches TRBD1 or TRBD2 (5 bases each). The CDR3 loop spans 15 amino acids. Germline loops: CDR1 SGHTA, CDR2 FQGNSA. V lost 6 bases and J 4 bases, leaving 16 bases between the germline ends. The CDR3 spells CASRPGRATKNIQYF. CDR3 DNA sequence: TGTGCCAGCAGACCAGGGCGGGCTACAAAAAACATTCAGTACTTC.

This clonotype has more than one count but fewer than ten. This rearrangement joins TRBV2 to TRBJ1-5; D possibly corresponds to TRBD1 (5 bases). The CDR3 extends over 16 amino acids. V lost 2 bases, J lost 0 bases, and 11 bases lay in between. Per the germline V gene, CDR1 is SNHLY and CDR2 is FYNNEI. CDR3: CASSEQGPASNQPQHF. CDR3 in DNA: TGTGCCAGCAGTGAACAGGGACCAGCTAGCAATCAGCCCCAGCATTTT. Full variable domain (outside the CDR3, taken from reference TRBV2 and TRBJ1-5): EPEVTQTPSHQVTQMGQEVILRCVPISNHLYFYWYRQILGQKVEFLVSFYNNEISEKSEIFDDQFSVERPDGSNFTLKIRSTKLEDSAMYFCASSEQGPASNQPQHFGDGTRLSIL.

The chain couples TRBV10-2 to TRBJ2-1; 8 positions agree with TRBD2. This CDR3 is 15 amino acids long. CDR1 WSHSY and CDR2 SAAADI come from the germline V gene. The V segment lost 8 bases and the J segment 7 bases; nucleotides outside the gene matches: 13. In nucleotides, the CDR3 is TGCGCCAGCCGGGGGGGAAGCGGGGAGGGTAATGAGCAGTTCTTC. Protein sequence: CASRGGSGEGNEQFF.

This clonotype was detected a few times. The V and J genes are TRBV28 and TRBJ2-7, with 9 bases aligning to TRBD2. There are 16 residues in the CDR3. V lost 7 bases, J lost 0 bases, and 10 bases stayed unmatched. Per the germline V gene, CDR1 is MDHEN and CDR2 is SYDVKM. The CDR3 DNA follows: TGTGCCAGCATAGGGGCTAGCGGGATTCTCTCCTACGAGCAGTACTTC. Its protein is CASIGASGILSYEQYF.

There are a few counts of this clonotype. This sequence joins TRBV7-9 and TRBJ1-6, with TRBD1 matching over 9 bases. In germline, CDR1 is SEHNR, CDR2 FQNEAQ (reference sequence). V lost 5 bases to trimming and J lost 9 bases; unmatched junction nucleotides: 5. This CDR3 is 14 amino acids long. The CDR3 here is CASSRDREASPLHF. The CDR3 nucleotides read TGTGCCAGCAGCCGGGACAGGGAAGCTTCACCCCTCCACTTT.

This clonotype occurred a few times. The chain employs TRBV28 and TRBJ1-1, with D possibly being TRBD1 (5 bases). V shed 3 bases and J shed 3 bases, with 14 bases lying between them. The CDR3 spans 15 residues. CDR1 is MDHEN and CDR2 is SYDVKM in the germline V gene. CDR3 nucleotide sequence: TGTGCCAGCAGTTTGTTCAGGGCTCTAGACACTGAAGCTTTCTTT. The encoded protein is CASSLFRALDTEAFF.

V is TRBV5-1 and J is TRBJ2-7; D unclear. CDR1 is SGHRS, CDR2 YFSETQ, per germline. The CDR3 sequence is 13 residues long. Trimming cost V 5 bases and J 0 bases, with 9 bases left between them. The CDR3 DNA sequence: TGCGCCAGCAGGGGCAGCTTCTCCTACGAGCAGTACTTC. It is translated as CASRGSFSYEQYF. The variable domain in full, with the rest retrieved from reference TRBV5-1 and TRBJ2-7, is KAGVTQTPRYLIKTRGQQVTLSCSPISGHRSVSWYQQTPGQGLQFLFEYFSETQRNKGNFPGRFSGRQFSNSRSEMNVSTLELGDSALYLCASRGSFSYEQYFGPGTRLTVT.

The table lists this clonotype with a few counts. The chain recombines TRBV7-2 with TRBJ2-1; D gene uncertain. Germline-derived CDR1 and CDR2 are SGHTA and FQGNSA. The germline V and J ends were trimmed by 2 bases and 2 bases, with 7 bases remaining between them. This CDR3 contains 14 residues. The CDR3 sequence: CASSLSSTYNEQFF. For the CDR3, the DNA is TGTGCCAGCAGCTTATCCTCTACCTACAATGAGCAGTTCTTC.

Of note for this clonotype: This may be a read error, as it is one base from a much larger clone. The chain carries TRBV7-2 and TRBJ2-7; perhaps TRBD1 as D (6 bases). In germline, CDR1 is SGHTA, CDR2 FQGNSA. V was trimmed by 0 bases and J by 6 bases, leaving 24 bases between them. The CDR3 runs 18 residues. CDR3 in amino acids: CASSLAPSGTPPNSEQYF. The CDR3 coding sequence is TGTGCCAGCAGCTTAGCTCCTTCCGGGACACCACCTAACTCCGAGCAGTACTTC.

The chain employs TRBV4-3 and TRBJ2-3, with 9 nucleotides matching TRBD2. Losses at the gene ends were 1 base for V and 4 bases for J; bases not matched to a gene: 9. Germline-derived CDR1 and CDR2 are LGHNA and YSLEER. The CDR3 totals 17 residues. The CDR3 bases are TGCGCCAGCAGCCAAGCCCGAGCTAGCGGGACCTCAGATACGCAGTATTTT. Translating gives CASSQARASGTSDTQYF.

The chain combines TRBV28 with TRBJ2-7; 7 nucleotides align to TRBD2. The length of the CDR3 is 14 residues. J was trimmed by 6 bases and V by 5 bases; bases with no gene match: 10. Germline V lookup: CDR1 MDHEN, CDR2 SYDVKM. The DNA of the CDR3 is TGTGCCAGCAGTCACCGGGACTACCTTTCCGAGCAGTACTTC. Translation gives CASSHRDYLSEQYF.

This clonotype was recorded many times. This rearrangement joins TRBV7-9 to TRBJ1-2; D possibly corresponds to TRBD1 (5 bases). V lost 5 bases, J lost 0 bases, and 13 bases lay in between. Looked up from germline, CDR1 is SEHNR and CDR2 is FQNEAQ (reference sequence). CDR3 size: 15 residues. The CDR3 reads CASSPGALANYGYTF. The CDR3 DNA is TGTGCCAGCAGCCCCGGGGCCCTAGCTAACTATGGCTACACCTTC.

The V and J genes are TRBV7-9 and TRBJ1-3; D remains ambiguous. V was pared by 8 bases and J by 2 bases, with 16 bases between. The CDR3 has 15 residues. From germline, CDR1 is SEHNR and CDR2 FQNEAQ (reference sequence). The CDR3 region is CASETSGPAGNTIYF. In DNA, the CDR3 is TGTGCCAGCGAAACCTCGGGCCCCGCTGGAAACACCATATATTTT.

The chain is built from TRBV7-6 and TRBJ2-2; 8 bases agree with TRBD2. Unmatched junction bases numbered 15, after V lost 5 bases and J lost 1 base. CDR1 is SGHVS, CDR2 FNYEAQ, per germline. The CDR3 is made up of 19 amino acids. The CDR3 here is CASSGFGSGSKGNTGELFF. For the CDR3, the DNA is TGTGCCAGCAGCGGCTTCGGGAGCGGGAGTAAAGGGAACACCGGGGAGCTGTTTTTT.

This clonotype turned up a few times. The chain carries TRBV5-6 and TRBJ1-2, with D uncertain. Trimming shortened V by 5 bases and J by 3 bases, and 17 bases separated the two germline ends. There are 15 residues in the CDR3. Germline-derived CDR1 and CDR2 are SGHDT and YYEEEE. The CDR3 is CASRDPKREYYGYTF. The CDR3 coding sequence is TGTGCCAGCAGGGACCCAAAGAGGGAGTACTATGGCTACACCTTC.

This clonotype was picked up a small number of times. The chain is built from TRBV7-6 and TRBJ2-5; D is perhaps TRBD1 or TRBD2 (6 bases each). Germline lookup yields CDR1 SGHVS and CDR2 FNYEAQ. V lost 5 bases and J 4 bases, leaving 17 bases between the germline ends. The CDR3 is made up of 15 amino acids. Written as DNA, the CDR3 is TGTGCCAGCAGCCACGTCGTAGGGGGGAGAGAGACCCAGTACTTC. Translation: CASSHVVGGRETQYF.

This clonotype appeared a few times. This chain connects TRBV19 to TRBJ2-1; D ambiguous. CDR3 length equals 12 residues. Trimming left V 6 bases short and J 15 bases short, with 18 bases between. Germline-derived CDR1 and CDR2 are LNHDA and SQIVND (reference sequence). Written as DNA, the CDR3 is TGTGCCAGTAGCGCGGCTGCCTCGATACGGTTCTTC. It specifies CASSAAASIRFF.

This clonotype came up many times. The rearrangement joins TRBV7-2 to TRBJ1-2; 9 bases align to TRBD1. After removal of 5 bases from V and 7 bases from J, the junction contained 5 bases not matched to a gene. Germline values: CDR1 SGHTA, CDR2 FQGNSA. The CDR3 loop spans 13 amino acids. CDR3 bases: TGTGCCAGCAGCGTACAGGGGGCGGTTGGCTACACCTTC. Protein product: CASSVQGAVGYTF.

The genes are TRBV2 and TRBJ2-7; the match to TRBD2 covers 9 bases. Germline V gene data show CDR1 as SNHLY and CDR2 as FYNNEI. The CDR3 is 12 amino acids. Trimming removed 8 bases from V and 5 bases from J; junction bases left unmatched: 4. CDR3 DNA sequence: TGTGCCAGCTCCTGGACTAGCGACGAGCAGTACTTC. It is translated as CASSWTSDEQYF. The whole variable domain, filled in from reference TRBV2 and TRBJ2-7, reads EPEVTQTPSHQVTQMGQEVILRCVPISNHLYFYWYRQILGQKVEFLVSFYNNEISEKSEIFDDQFSVERPDGSNFTLKIRSTKLEDSAMYFCASSWTSDEQYFGPGTRLTVT.

V gene TRBV7-2 combines with J gene TRBJ2-1; D is unclear. Trimming removed 2 bases at V and 3 bases at J, with 8 bases between. This CDR3 contains 14 residues. CDR1 and CDR2 from the germline V gene are SGHTA and FQGNSA. The CDR3 sequence: CASSLREGYNEQFF. The CDR3 nucleotides are TGTGCCAGCAGCTTAAGAGAAGGCTACAATGAGCAGTTCTTC.